Following are 10 T cell receptor beta chains from one sample sequenced in a study of T cell changes during pregnancy in multiple sclerosis. The data were produced by immunoSEQ multiplex PCR, yet TCRdb's version contains in-frame clones alone and is incomplete. Of around 97,000 clones listed, 90% are singletons. The sample was peripheral blood, taken in the second trimester of pregnancy. These receptors were collected from a female donor in good health, enrolled as a control in a pregnancy study.

The chain has TRBV4-3 and TRBJ2-3; 10 bases align to TRBD2. This CDR3 contains 16 residues. Germline values: CDR1 LGHNA, CDR2 YSLEER. V trimming: 2 bases; J trimming: 1 base; junction bases outside the gene matches: 3. CDR3 DNA sequence: TGCGCCAGCAGCCAAACTAGCGGGGCGGGCACAGATACGCAGTATTTT. This translates into CASSQTSGAGTDTQYF.

This chain connects TRBV7-9 to TRBJ1-1; D gene unclear. Germline assignment: CDR1 SEHNR and CDR2 FQNEAQ (reference sequence). V was pared by 3 bases and J by 1 base, with 6 bases between. CDR3 size: 13 residues. The CDR3 protein is CASSLAGNTEAFF. DNA for the CDR3: TGTGCCAGCAGCTTGGCAGGGAACACTGAAGCTTTCTTT.

The chain recombines TRBV2 with TRBJ1-5; perhaps TRBD1 as D (5 bases). CDR3 length equals 15 residues. In germline, CDR1 is SNHLY, CDR2 FYNNEI. The V and J ends lost 1 base and 6 bases respectively, with 13 bases between them. The chain's CDR3 is CASSEGDSRSQPQHF. The CDR3 DNA reads TGTGCCAGCAGTGAAGGGGACTCCCGCAGTCAGCCCCAGCATTTT.

This chain links TRBV15 with TRBJ2-5, with 7 nucleotides matching TRBD2. The CDR3 is 15 amino acids. CDR1 and CDR2 from the germline V gene are LNHNV and YYDKDF (reference sequence). V was clipped by 1 base and J by 5 bases; unmatched bases: 7. The CDR3 here is CATSRVRGVGETQYF. CDR3 nucleotide sequence: TGTGCCACCAGCAGAGTCCGGGGGGTGGGCGAGACCCAGTACTTC.

The J gene is TRBJ2-1, the V gene TRBV5-1; no clear D. The germline V gene encodes CDR1 SGHRS and CDR2 YFSETQ. Trimming pared 3 bases from V and 7 bases from J, leaving 14 bases between. CDR3 length: 14 residues. CDR3 DNA: TGCGCCAGCAGCTCCGTCCCGGGTAGAAATGAGCAGTTCTTC. Residues: CASSSVPGRNEQFF.

In this sample, this clone turned up once. The V call is TRBV2, the J call TRBJ1-3; D remains ambiguous. The germline V gene has CDR1 SNHLY and CDR2 FYNNEI. The CDR3 loop spans 12 amino acids. The V and J ends lost 4 bases and 11 bases respectively, with 12 bases between them. As DNA, the CDR3 is TGTGCCAGCAGTGTTGGGAGATCCCCCATATATTTT. Protein: CASSVGRSPIYF.

For this clone: One end of the junction varies from germline; a read error may be responsible. This chain connects TRBV28 to TRBJ1-2, with 10 bases fitting TRBD1. Germline CDR1 is MDHEN and CDR2 is SYDVKM. This CDR3 comprises 11 residues. CDR3 protein: CASSSTGGFAF. The DNA for the CDR3 is TGTGCCAGCAGTTCGACAGGGGGCTTCGCCTTC.

The V call is TRBV27, the J call TRBJ1-1; 7 nucleotides align to TRBD1. Trimming at V came to 6 bases and at J to 8 bases, leaving 3 bases not matched to a gene. The CDR3 has 11 residues. Germline CDR1 reads MNHEY; CDR2 reads SMNVEV (reference sequence). As DNA, the CDR3 is TGTGCCAGCAGCAAAGGGGGCGAAGCTTTCTTT. It translates to CASSKGGEAFF.

CDR3 DNA sequence: TGTGCCAGCAGCTTACTATTGAGCGGTCCATACACTGAAGCTTTCTTT. Protein sequence: CASSLLLSGPYTEAFF. The V and J genes are TRBV7-9 and TRBJ1-1; D not resolved. V lost 2 bases and J 3 bases, leaving 16 bases between the germline ends. Per germline, CDR1 SEHNR and CDR2 FQNEAQ (reference sequence). The CDR3 is 16 amino acids.

This chain links TRBV18 with TRBJ1-6; weak D call: TRBD1 (6 bases). The CDR3 is 15 residues long. Trimming took off 5 bases at V and 6 bases at J, with 14 bases between the two ends. Germline CDR1 reads KGHSH; CDR2 reads LQKENI. The CDR3 DNA reads TGTGCCAGCTCAACCCAGGGGCTTAGTAATTCACCCCTCCACTTT. Translating it yields CASSTQGLSNSPLHF.